The clone carrying this T cell receptor (beta chain) was picked up many times. Its specificity is not known. The CDR3 consists of 14 residues. Between the trimmed V and J ends, which lost 6 bases and 2 bases, there was a span of 11 bases. Germline V gene lookup returns CDR1 KGHSH and CDR2 LQKENI. There were TCR beta CDR3 regions amplified from RNA transcripts. During a first-round RT-PCR of the TCR CDR3, the HTBI primer set was used. One entry per CDR3 protein results from TCRdb running MiXCR on the multiplex PCR reads. This table holds 350,000 to 400,000 distinct CDR3 sequences, around 14% found once. This sample was taken from a study of T cells in Graves' hyperthyroidism and ophthalmopathy. Looking at the study overall: Peripheral blood sampling occurred at initial diagnosis, before any treatment.

Study outcomes and limitations: Among thyroid clonotypes expanded above 0.001, most also appeared in blood.

The chain joins TRBV18 to TRBJ1-5, with D tentatively TRBD1 (5 bases). The receptor's source is a woman younger than 45 with Graves' hyperthyroidism. Sequenced material: blood. DNA of the CDR3: TGTGCCAGCTCGGCTGGGGGAGGCAATCAGCCCCAGCATTTT. Translated: CASSAGGGNQPQHF. Using reference TRBV18 and TRBJ1-5 for the parts outside the CDR3, the full variable domain is NAGVMQNPRHLVRRRGQEARLRCSPMKGHSHVYWYRQLPEEGLKFMVYLQKENIIDESGMPKERFSAEFPKEGPSILRIQQVVRGDSAAYFCASSAGGGNQPQHFGDGTRLSIL.